This T cell receptor (beta chain) was captured in a study of blood T cell repertoires in COVID-19. Turning to the study itself: The samples span acute and convalescent COVID-19 from the United States, Italy and Spain. The cDNA or gDNA used as material had been derived from T cells, B-cell-depleted T cells, or PBMCs.

The CDR3 contains 15 residues. Germline-derived CDR1 and CDR2 are SGDLS and YYNGEE. Trimming at V came to 3 bases and at J to 0 bases, leaving 5 bases not matched to a gene. In the authors' workflow: Scientists estimated how many nucleated cells there were by amplifying reference gene primers. Data came from immunoSEQ multiplex PCR; TCRdb stores just in-frame clones and leaves some out. That table supplies the V and J calls and clone size; D and trimming were determined from the DNA. This sample has 70,000 to 95,000 clones, with almost 90% found just once. Input material: peripheral blood. The genes are TRBV9 and TRBJ1-1; TRBD1 matches at 7 bases. The clonotype comes from a human donor with active COVID-19. The donor label of this sample is uncertain. CDR3 in DNA: TGTGCCAGCAGCGATCCGGGACAGCTGAACACTGAAGCTTTCTTT. Amino acid sequence: CASSDPGQLNTEAFF.